One T cell receptor (beta chain) is described in this entry. Germline V lookup: CDR1 MRHNA, CDR2 SNTAGT. V was trimmed by 6 bases and J by 6 bases, leaving 12 bases between them. The CDR3 is 13 amino acids. This specimen comes from a study of T cells in tuberculosis. Study-wide context: CD1B tetramers identified T cells specific for mycobacterial lipid GMM. Notes on the study in general: Low-affinity CD1B-GMM tetramer-binding T cells may have been missed.

Cells were sorted from thawed PBMC rested overnight and stained with GMM-loaded CD1B tetramer, viability dye and anti-CD3. CD1B tetramers were loaded with Rhodococcus equi-derived C32 glucose monomycolate. About 94,000 tetramer-negative cells were sorted from each donor. Chain pairing is unknown; alpha and beta were sequenced separately. Assay used: immunoSEQ multiplex PCR; TCRdb lists only in-frame clones, some missing. The sample has 60,000 or so clones; 81% are singletons. The sequence derives from an adult woman with latent tuberculosis. This chain joins TRBV6-4 and TRBJ2-1, with unresolved D. The sequenced sample was CD1b-GMM tetramer-negative cells sorted from PBMCs. For the CDR3, the DNA is TGTGCCAGCAGCCCGGTCTCCGGCAATGAGCAGTTCTTC. This sequence encodes CASSPVSGNEQFF.